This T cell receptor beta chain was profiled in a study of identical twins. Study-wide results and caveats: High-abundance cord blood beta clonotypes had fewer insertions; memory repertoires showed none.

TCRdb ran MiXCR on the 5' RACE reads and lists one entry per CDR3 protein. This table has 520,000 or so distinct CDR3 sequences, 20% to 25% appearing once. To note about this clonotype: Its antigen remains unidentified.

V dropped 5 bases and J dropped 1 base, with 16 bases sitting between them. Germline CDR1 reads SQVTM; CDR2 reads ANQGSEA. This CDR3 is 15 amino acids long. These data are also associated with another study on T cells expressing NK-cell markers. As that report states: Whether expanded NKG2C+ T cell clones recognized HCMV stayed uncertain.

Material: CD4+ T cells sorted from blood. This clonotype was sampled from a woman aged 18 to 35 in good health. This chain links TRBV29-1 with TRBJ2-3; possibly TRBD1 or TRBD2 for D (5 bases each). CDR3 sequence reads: CSVQVSGTGTDTQYF. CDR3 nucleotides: TGCAGCGTTCAAGTGTCCGGGACGGGCACAGATACGCAGTATTTT.